What follows are 23 T cell receptor beta chains derived from one specimen sequenced in a study of cytomegalovirus exposure and HLA in healthy donors. PCR used 60 Vbeta primers and 13 Jbeta primers. TCRdb keeps only in-frame clones here, not all; method: immunoSEQ multiplex PCR. Seen here are some 150,000 clones, approximately 60% observed once, and the top ten hold around 7.1%. Sequenced material: PBMCs. All receptors derive from a woman aged 60-70 years in good health and CMV-seropositive.

The gene calls are TRBV5-5 and TRBJ2-5; D call uncertain. The CDR3 runs to 14 residues. Germline CDR1 is SGHKS and CDR2 is YYEKEE (reference sequence). Trimming cost V 0 bases and J 5 bases, with 11 bases left between them. The CDR3 spells CASSLDPVEETQYF. The CDR3 nucleotides read TGTGCCAGCAGCTTGGATCCGGTGGAGGAGACCCAGTACTTC.

V is TRBV6-5 and J is TRBJ2-7; the D is unclear. Between the trimmed V and J ends, which lost 2 bases and 6 bases, there was a span of 11 bases. From germline, CDR1 is MNHEY and CDR2 SVGAGI. The CDR3 totals 13 residues. The DNA of the CDR3 is TGTGCCAGCAGTTACGGGTCAGGAAGCGAGCAGTACTTC. Protein: CASSYGSGSEQYF.

This clone was recorded a few times. This chain uses TRBV5-1 with TRBJ1-4; 9 bases align to TRBD1. Trimming cost V 5 bases and J 3 bases; bases outside gene matches: 11. Germline loops: CDR1 SGHRS, CDR2 YFSETQ. The CDR3 contains 17 residues. The CDR3 coding sequence is TGCGCCAGCAGGGCGGGACAGGGAGACCCCTCTAATGAAAAACTGTTTTTT. It translates to CASRAGQGDPSNEKLFF.

The gene calls are TRBV5-1 and TRBJ1-6; 7 nucleotides line up with TRBD1. V gave up 7 bases and J gave up 5 bases; unmatched junction bases: 6. This CDR3 has 14 residues. The germline CDR1 and CDR2 sequences are SGHRS and YFSETQ. The CDR3 loop reads CASARGTDNSPLHF. The CDR3 region has the DNA TGCGCCAGCGCCCGGGGGACAGATAATTCACCCCTCCACTTT.

V is TRBV27 and J is TRBJ2-7; 12 bases are shared with TRBD2. V lost 5 bases to trimming and J lost 1 base; unmatched junction nucleotides: 3. The V gene's germline CDR1 is MNHEY and CDR2 SMNVEV (reference sequence). This CDR3 comprises 15 residues. This CDR3 reads CASSRTSGASYEQYF. The DNA of the CDR3 is TGTGCCAGCAGTCGGACTAGCGGGGCGTCCTACGAGCAGTACTTC.

The gene calls are TRBV28 and TRBJ1-1; TRBD1 is a possible D gene (5 bases). Germline CDR1 MDHEN, CDR2 SYDVKM. The CDR3 totals 16 residues. Deletions cut 4 bases from V and 0 bases from J, with 15 bases between. CDR3 residues: CASSSPGQIMNTEAFF. The DNA for the CDR3 is TGTGCCAGCAGTTCACCCGGACAAATCATGAACACTGAAGCTTTCTTT. The full variable domain, its missing parts supplied by reference TRBV28 and TRBJ1-1, is DVKVTQSSRYLVKRTGEKVFLECVQDMDHENMFWYRQDPGLGLRLIYFSYDVKMKEKGDIPEGYSVSREKKERFSLILESASTNQTSMYLCASSSPGQIMNTEAFFGQGTRLTVV.

This clone has a handful of counts. This chain links TRBV2 with TRBJ2-3; 7 positions match TRBD2. CDR1 is SNHLY and CDR2 is FYNNEI in the germline V gene. After removal of 7 bases from V and 5 bases from J, the junction contained 9 bases not matched to a gene. The CDR3 is 14 residues long. CDR3 loop: CASKQTSVEDTQYF. CDR3 in DNA: TGTGCCAGCAAGCAAACTAGCGTGGAAGATACGCAGTATTTT. Using reference TRBV2 and TRBJ2-3 for the parts outside the CDR3, the full variable domain is EPEVTQTPSHQVTQMGQEVILRCVPISNHLYFYWYRQILGQKVEFLVSFYNNEISEKSEIFDDQFSVERPDGSNFTLKIRSTKLEDSAMYFCASKQTSVEDTQYFGPGTRLTVL.

The chain carries TRBV11-2 and TRBJ2-3; 11 bases align to TRBD2. Germline V gene lookup returns CDR1 SGHAT and CDR2 FQNNGV. V gave up 3 bases and J gave up 5 bases; unmatched junction bases: 7. This CDR3 spans 16 amino acids. The CDR3 protein is CASSFVVAGGVDTQYF. The DNA for the CDR3 is TGTGCCAGCAGCTTCGTAGTAGCGGGAGGGGTAGATACGCAGTATTTT.

This clone was seen only a few times. DNA of the CDR3: TGTGCCAGCAGCATCGGGACACTTGGAAACACCATATATTTT. It yields the protein CASSIGTLGNTIYF. The V call is TRBV13, the J call TRBJ1-3; tentative D call: TRBD1 (6 bases). V was shortened by 5 bases and J by 3 bases, with 11 bases between the two germline ends. Per germline, CDR1 PRHDT and CDR2 FYEKMQ (reference sequence). This CDR3 spans 14 amino acids. The full variable domain, with the rest looked up from reference TRBV13 and TRBJ1-3, is AAGVIQSPRHLIKEKRETATLKCYPIPRHDTVYWYQQGPGQDPQFLISFYEKMQSDKGSIPDRFSAQQFSDYHSELNMSSLELGDSALYFCASSIGTLGNTIYFGEGSWLTVV.

The CDR3 region is CASSLAPRETQYF. CDR3 DNA sequence: TGTGCCAGCAGCTTGGCCCCGAGGGAGACCCAGTACTTC. The rearrangement joins TRBV5-6 to TRBJ2-5; no definite D call. The V end was cut by 0 bases, the J end by 5 bases, with 8 bases between. CDR3 length: 13 amino acids. Germline CDR1 and CDR2: SGHDT and YYEEEE.

The chain combines TRBV7-2 with TRBJ2-2, with 10 bases that match TRBD2. CDR3 length equals 17 residues. V trimming: 5 bases; J trimming: 4 bases; junction bases outside the gene matches: 10. The germline V gene encodes CDR1 SGHTA and CDR2 FQGNSA. CDR3 nucleotide sequence: TGTGCCAGCAGCGAAACCAGCGGGAGGGTTCTCACCGGGGAGCTGTTTTTT. It codes for CASSETSGRVLTGELFF.

The V gene is TRBV2, the J gene TRBJ2-1, with 10 bases matching TRBD2. V shed 7 bases and J 2 bases; nucleotides not matched to a gene: 5. The CDR3 has 15 residues. Germline V CDR1 and CDR2: SNHLY, FYNNEI. In DNA form, the CDR3 reads TGTGCCAGCACCCCGAGCGGGAGGGCCTACAATGAGCAGTTCTTC. Its protein is CASTPSGRAYNEQFF.

For the CDR3, the DNA is TGTGCCAGCTCACCAAACCGCGGGACAGGGGTTAATGAGCAGTTCTTC. Residues: CASSPNRGTGVNEQFF. V and J are TRBV18 and TRBJ2-1, with TRBD1 matching over 10 bases. The germline V gene has CDR1 KGHSH and CDR2 LQKENI. After removal of 2 bases from V and 7 bases from J, the junction contained 8 bases not matched to a gene. The length of the CDR3 is 16 residues.

This chain links TRBV7-8 with TRBJ1-2, with 7 bases that match TRBD1. V dropped 2 bases and J dropped 4; count of bases not matched to a gene: 10. The CDR3 has 16 amino acids. CDR1 is SGHVS, CDR2 FQNEAQ, per germline. CDR3 region: CASSLYIGTAIYGYTF. The CDR3 bases are TGTGCCAGCAGCTTATACATCGGGACAGCGATCTATGGCTACACCTTC.

For this clone: This probably arose from a read error, given a far larger clone one base away. The chain combines TRBV13 with TRBJ1-5; 7 bases align to TRBD1. The CDR3 spans 13 residues. Germline-derived CDR1 and CDR2 are PRHDT and FYEKMQ (reference sequence). As DNA, the CDR3 is TGTGCCATCAGCTTACAGGGGTTTCAGCCCCAGCATTTT. Protein sequence: CAISLQGFQPQHF.

The chain links TRBV29-1 to TRBJ1-1; D may be TRBD1 (5 bases). CDR1 is SQVTM and CDR2 is ANQGSEA in the germline V gene. V was pared by 6 bases and J by 9 bases, with 20 bases between. This CDR3 spans 13 amino acids. CDR3 in DNA: TGCAGCGTGTACCGACAGACCTCACTGAAAGCTTTCTTT. It is translated as CSVYRQTSLKAFF.

The chain couples TRBV13 to TRBJ1-4, with a possible D match to TRBD1 (5 bases). Trimming shortened V by 3 bases and J by 0 bases, and 8 bases separated the two germline ends. Germline CDR1 is PRHDT and CDR2 is FYEKMQ (reference sequence). CDR3 length: 15 amino acids. CDR3 residues: CASSLTVATNEKLFF. For the CDR3, the DNA is TGTGCCAGCAGCTTGACAGTTGCAACTAATGAAAAACTGTTTTTT.

J is TRBJ1-1 and V is TRBV28; TRBD1 might be the D (5 bases). V was cut by 8 bases and J by 1 base, with 11 bases left in between. Per germline, CDR1 MDHEN and CDR2 SYDVKM. The CDR3 runs to 13 residues. CDR3 coding DNA: TGTGCCAGCTACGTCAGGGCGAACACTGAAGCTTTCTTT. It specifies CASYVRANTEAFF.

The chain recombines TRBV6-4 with TRBJ1-5; D not certain. The CDR3 has 15 residues. The V end lost 3 bases, the J end lost 3 bases, and 12 bases lay between the germline ends. The V gene's germline CDR1 is MRHNA and CDR2 SNTAGT. DNA of the CDR3: TGTGCCAGCAGTGAAGTCGGGATCCCCAATCAGCCCCAGCATTTT. Its protein is CASSEVGIPNQPQHF.

This clone appeared a single time. The V call is TRBV5-6, the J call TRBJ2-7; 7 nucleotides line up with TRBD1. Germline CDR1 and CDR2: SGHDT and YYEEEE. The CDR3 has 15 residues. Unmatched junction bases numbered 5, after V lost 0 bases and J lost 2 bases. CDR3 amino acids: CASSLVATGTYEQYF. The CDR3 DNA sequence: TGTGCCAGCAGCTTGGTCGCGACAGGGACCTACGAGCAGTACTTC.

This clone has only a few counts. The J gene is TRBJ1-1, the V gene TRBV30; D is perhaps TRBD1 (6 bases). Trimming cost V 1 base and J 12 bases, with 15 bases left between them. Germline CDR1 is GTSNPN and CDR2 is SVGIG (reference sequence). CDR3 length: 12 amino acids. Here the CDR3 DNA reads TGTGCCTGGAGTGAGGTGTGGGGGCGGACTTTCTTT. Amino acids: CAWSEVWGRTFF.

CDR3 in DNA: TGTGCCAGCAGCGCGGGGACAGGGGAGGCCAACTATGGCTACACCTTC. Translating it yields CASSAGTGEANYGYTF. The chain uses TRBV9 and TRBJ1-2; 10 bases map to TRBD1. The V segment lost 3 bases and the J segment 2 bases; nucleotides outside the gene matches: 7. The V gene's germline CDR1 is SGDLS and CDR2 YYNGEE. The CDR3 sequence is 16 residues long.

This clone showed up just once. The chain is built from TRBV7-3 and TRBJ2-3, with 14 bases matching TRBD2. The CDR3 is 18 amino acids. The germline CDR1 and CDR2 sequences are SGHTA and FQGTGA. J gave up 0 bases and V 4 bases, and 6 bases lay outside the gene matches. CDR3 region: CASSSGLAGGGSTDTQYF. Written as DNA, the CDR3 is TGTGCCAGCAGCTCCGGACTAGCGGGAGGCGGGAGCACAGATACGCAGTATTTT.